The following is a T cell receptor (beta chain) sequence with its context. Seattle patients were enrolled during active infection and followed longitudinally. Trimming took 2 bases from V and 2 from J; bases not matched to a gene: 6. The germline gives CDR1 WSHSY, CDR2 SAAADI. This CDR3 has 17 residues. The sample belongs to a study of blood T cell repertoires in COVID-19. The wider study: From the United States, Italy and Spain came samples of acute and convalescent COVID-19. From T cells, B-cell-depleted T cells, or PBMCs came the material, which was cDNA or gDNA.

Original processing methods: Counts of nucleated cells, estimated from reference gene primer amplification, were obtained. Libraries were prepared by immunoSEQ multiplex PCR; TCRdb keeps only in-frame clonotypes and omits some of them. V, J and clone size are taken as reported in that table, and D and trimming were inferred from the DNA itself. The sample lists 100,000 to 150,000 clones; roughly nine tenths were seen once. Sequenced input: peripheral blood. This chain connects TRBV10-2 to TRBJ1-5; 10 bases are shared with TRBD1. The source is a man aged 45-60 years with COVID-19, enrolled during active disease. Here the CDR3 DNA reads TGCGCCAGCAGTGAGCTGGACAGGGGGGGTGGCAATCAGCCCCAGCATTTT. Protein: CASSELDRGGGNQPQHF.